This T cell receptor (beta chain) was observed in a study of a mutant IDH1 vaccine in newly diagnosed glioma. In the study overall: Initiation of the vaccine course occurred 4-6 weeks after radiotherapy alone, or alongside temozolomide cycles.

Germline lookup yields CDR1 SGDLS and CDR2 YYNGEE. The CDR3 extends over 15 amino acids. The germline V and J ends were trimmed by 0 bases and 3 bases, with 13 bases remaining between them. Comment on this clone: What it binds is unknown.

Time point indicated: week 35, safety follow-up. Vaccination used 300 ug of mutant IDH1 20-mer peptide per dose, with topical imiquimod. TCRdb keeps only in-frame clones here, not all; method: immunoSEQ multiplex PCR. The sample comprises about 60,000 clones, 81% of which are singletons, and 4.5% to 6% rests with the top ten. The J gene is TRBJ2-7, the V gene TRBV9; D gene uncertain. The source was PBMCs, collected from a glioma patient whose treatment included an IDH1 peptide vaccine. This receptor was identified in a man aged 35-49 years with glioma. The CDR3: CASSVEATSHYEQYF. The CDR3 DNA is TGTGCCAGCAGCGTAGAGGCGACATCCCACTACGAGCAGTACTTC.